A selection of T cell receptor beta chains follows, all from one sample in a study of T cells in Graves' hyperthyroidism and ophthalmopathy. TCRdb called the multiplex PCR reads again in MiXCR, with one record for every CDR3 protein. The table has roughly 49,000 distinct CDR3 sequences, 54% seen once. Sequenced sample: peripheral blood or thyroid tissue (not recorded which). These receptors were obtained from a man younger than 35 with Graves' hyperthyroidism. Each CDR3 is given with its conserved first and last residue. The D gene is left open where the match is weak. Size values are once, few and many counts, or a class for expanded clones, and some rows have none.

cdr3_nt cdr3_aa j_call clone_size v_call d_call
TGCAGTGCTAGACCGGGACTAGCGGGAGAGACCCAGTACTTC CSARPGLAGETQYF TRBJ2-5 - TRBV20-1 TRBD2
TGCAGTGCCGGACAGCCTATTTTGGGCGAGCAGTACTTC CSAGQPILGEQYF TRBJ2-7 - TRBV20-1 -
TGCGCCAGCAGCTCGGACATTTTTTCCTACGAGCAGTACTTC CASSSDIFSYEQYF TRBJ2-7 many TRBV5-1 -
TGCGCCAGCAGCTTGTCGACAGGGACCGTAGAGACCCAGTACTTC CASSLSTGTVETQYF TRBJ2-5 many TRBV5-1 TRBD1
TGTGCCAGCGACAGGGGGAGTGCCTACGAGCAGTACTTC CASDRGSAYEQYF TRBJ2-7 - TRBV2 TRBD1
TGTGCCAGCAGCATTGGACAGGGGGGATACTCTGGAAACACCATATATTTT CASSIGQGGYSGNTIYF TRBJ1-3 many TRBV11-2 TRBD1
TGTGCCAGCAGCTTAGGGGGTTACGGAAACACCATATATTTT CASSLGGYGNTIYF TRBJ1-3 - TRBV7-2 -
TGTGCCAGCAGTCTAGGGACAGGGGGCAATTATGGCTACACCTTC CASSLGTGGNYGYTF TRBJ1-2 - TRBV2 TRBD1
TGTGCCAGCAGCGTGGACAGGGCGGGCACTGAAGCTTTCTTT CASSVDRAGTEAFF TRBJ1-1 many TRBV5-5 TRBD1
TGTGCCAGCAGCCGATACAGGGCTACCCACGAGCAGTACTTC CASSRYRATHEQYF TRBJ2-7 many TRBV3-1 -
TGCAGTGCTAGGCCAGGGATGCGGGAGACCCAGTACTTC CSARPGMRETQYF TRBJ2-5 few TRBV20-1 -
TGTGCCAGCAGCCCCAGGACAGGGGGCGGACTCAGGGGCACTGAAGCTTTCTTT CASSPRTGGGLRGTEAFF TRBJ1-1 - TRBV7-9 TRBD1
TGCAGTGCTGGAGGACAGGGGGCAGATACGCAGTATTTT CSAGGQGADTQYF TRBJ2-3 many TRBV20-1 TRBD1
TGTGCCAGCACCTATTCAGGGGGCGTCCAAGAGACCCAGTACTTC CASTYSGGVQETQYF TRBJ2-5 - TRBV7-3 TRBD1
TGCAGTGCTAGAGAGATGAGGGCAGGGTTAGGCTGCGGGCAGTACTTC CSAREMRAGLGCGQYF TRBJ2-7 - TRBV20-1 -
TGTGCCAGCGGAGACCCTAACTATGGCTACACCTTC CASGDPNYGYTF TRBJ1-2 - TRBV25-1 -